Below are 22 T cell receptor beta chains sequenced from a single sample in a study of T-cell reconstitution after alpha-beta-depleted transplantation in children. Researchers prepared the TCRbeta library using unique molecular identifiers, the study reports. TCRdb re-analysed the PCR reads in MiXCR, keeping a single row per CDR3 protein. Of roughly 500,000 distinct CDR3 sequences in the sample, approximately 20% are singletons; the top ten hold over 3%. The sequencing used PBMCs from the stem cell graft donor, collected from the stem cell graft. All receptors come from a human donor who donated a stem cell graft to a child with acute lymphoblastic leukemia.

This clonotype was seen a few times. This chain links TRBV12-3 or TRBV12-4 with TRBJ2-1; possible D gene TRBD1, 5 bases. Between the trimmed V and J ends, which lost 2 bases and 6 bases, there was a span of 8 bases. CDR3 length: 13 residues. The CDR3: CASSLTRGNEQFF. The CDR3 DNA sequence: TGTGCCAGCAGTTTAACAAGGGGCAATGAGCAGTTCTTC.

As to this clonotype: At one end, the junction sequence differs from germline, possibly due to a read error. This chain links TRBV20-1 with TRBJ2-7, with D tentatively TRBD2 (5 bases). The CDR3 has 13 residues. The germline V gene has CDR1 DFQATT and CDR2 SNEGSKA (reference sequence). The CDR3 loop is CSARDLRDGMNHF. The CDR3 region has the DNA TGCAGTGCTAGAGATCTCAGAGACGGGATGAATCACTTC.

This clonotype was detected a few times. The gene calls are TRBV4-1 and TRBJ1-1; 9 bases map to TRBD1. The ends lost 4 bases at V and 7 bases at J; junction bases unmatched: 7. Germline-derived CDR1 and CDR2 are MGHRA and YSYEKL. This CDR3 has 14 residues. DNA for the CDR3: TGCGCCAGCAGCCCGCACTGGACAGGGGTTGAAGCTTTCTTT. Translating it yields CASSPHWTGVEAFF.

This clonotype was seen only once. A read error may produce the germline difference seen at one junction end. The chain recombines TRBV15 with TRBJ2-1; D gene ambiguous. The CDR3 length is 14 residues. In germline, CDR1 is LNHNV, CDR2 YYDKDF (reference sequence). The CDR3 reads CATSRASSHNEQFF. In DNA form, the CDR3 reads TGTGCCACCAGCAGAGCGAGCTCCCACAATGAGCAGTTCTTC.

The chain carries TRBV9 and TRBJ2-2; maybe TRBD2 (6 bases). The germline gives CDR1 SGDLS, CDR2 YYNGEE. The V gene lost 4 bases and the J gene lost 5 bases, with 12 bases spanning the gap. This CDR3 is built from 14 residues. The CDR3 DNA reads as TGTGCCAGCAGCATCCAGGAGGGGACCGGGGAGCTGTTTTTT. It translates to CASSIQEGTGELFF.

This chain links TRBV4-1 with TRBJ2-1; TRBD2 agrees at 7 bases. The CDR3 spans 16 residues. J gave up 0 bases and V 2 bases, and 4 bases lay outside the gene matches. Germline V gene lookup returns CDR1 MGHRA and CDR2 YSYEKL. CDR3 coding DNA: TGCGCCAGCAGCCAACGACTAGCTAGCTCCTACAATGAGCAGTTCTTC. Translated, it gives CASSQRLASSYNEQFF.

This clonotype was seen only a few times. The V gene is TRBV20-1, the J gene TRBJ2-1; D is perhaps TRBD1 (5 bases). Germline CDR1 is DFQATT and CDR2 is SNEGSKA (reference sequence). The CDR3 is made up of 15 amino acids. With 0 bases removed from V and 5 bases from J, the gap between germline ends came to 14 bases. Here the CDR3 reads CSARDYQGRDNEQFF. In DNA, the CDR3 is TGCAGTGCTAGAGATTACCAGGGCAGGGACAATGAGCAGTTCTTC.

The V call is TRBV5-1, the J call TRBJ2-7, with D uncertain. V was shortened by 4 bases and J by 1 base, with 12 bases between the two germline ends. CDR1 SGHRS and CDR2 YFSETQ come from the germline V gene. This CDR3 is 14 amino acids long. The CDR3 here is CASSAPPPSYEQYF. Here the CDR3 DNA reads TGCGCCAGCAGCGCCCCACCGCCTTCCTACGAGCAGTACTTC. Drawing the rest from reference TRBV5-1 and TRBJ2-7, the complete variable domain is KAGVTQTPRYLIKTRGQQVTLSCSPISGHRSVSWYQQTPGQGLQFLFEYFSETQRNKGNFPGRFSGRQFSNSRSEMNVSTLELGDSALYLCASSAPPPSYEQYFGPGTRLTVT.

This clonotype was seen a few times. The V and J genes are TRBV20-1 and TRBJ2-7; TRBD2 agrees at 12 bases. V dropped 6 bases and J dropped 3; count of bases not matched to a gene: 12. This CDR3 has 16 residues. Germline V gene sequence: CDR1 DFQATT, CDR2 SNEGSKA (reference sequence). CDR3 in amino acids: CSATTSGRFVGYEQYF. CDR3 bases: TGCAGTGCGACGACTAGCGGGAGATTTGTGGGCTACGAGCAGTACTTC.

The chain carries TRBV20-1 and TRBJ2-1, with D maybe TRBD2 (5 bases). Germline CDR1 reads DFQATT; CDR2 reads SNEGSKA (reference sequence). Trimming took off 1 base at V and 7 bases at J, with 11 bases between the two ends. The CDR3 covers 13 residues. CDR3 region: CSARAAPGNEQFF. In DNA form, the CDR3 reads TGCAGTGCTAGAGCCGCCCCGGGGAATGAGCAGTTCTTC.

This rearrangement joins TRBV14 to TRBJ2-7, with D unresolved. This CDR3 has 15 residues. Germline V CDR1 and CDR2: SGHDN, FVKESK. Trimming took off 4 bases at V and 3 bases at J, with 16 bases between the two ends. Written as DNA, the CDR3 is TGTGCCAGCAGCCGAAGCTGGTACGACTTCTACGAGCAGTACTTC. It codes for CASSRSWYDFYEQYF.

The table lists this clonotype with a few counts. This sequence joins TRBV20-1 and TRBJ2-1, with 9 bases matching TRBD2. V shed 6 bases and J 9 bases; nucleotides not matched to a gene: 12. The CDR3 totals 14 residues. Germline values: CDR1 DFQATT, CDR2 SNEGSKA (reference sequence). CDR3 in DNA: TGCAGTGCCCAGCGGGAGGATGAGTACGGTGAGCAGTTCTTC. Amino acid sequence: CSAQREDEYGEQFF.

V and J are TRBV9 and TRBJ1-2; TRBD1 is a possible D gene (5 bases). Trimming removed 2 bases from V and 4 bases from J, with 9 bases in between. This CDR3 contains 13 residues. CDR1 and CDR2 (germline): SGDLS, YYNGEE. CDR3 region: CASSVDDSYGYTF. In nucleotides, the CDR3 is TGTGCCAGCAGCGTCGACGACAGCTATGGCTACACCTTC.

This clonotype appeared a few times. The rearrangement joins TRBV25-1 to TRBJ2-5; D may match TRBD1 or TRBD2 (6 bases each). This CDR3 has 14 residues. Trimming removed 2 bases from V and 5 bases from J, with 12 bases in between. Germline loops: CDR1 MGHDK, CDR2 SYGVNS. The DNA for the CDR3 is TGTGCCAGCAGTGAAAAGGGGGGCGCGGAGACCCAGTACTTC. It encodes CASSEKGGAETQYF.

This clonotype was observed a few times. The CDR3 here is CASSPYPSANTEAFF. CDR3 nucleotides: TGTGCCAGCAGCCCATACCCCTCGGCGAACACTGAAGCTTTCTTT. V is TRBV7-9 and J is TRBJ1-1; no firm D call. The CDR3 runs 15 residues. The V gene's germline CDR1 is SEHNR and CDR2 FQNEAQ (reference sequence). V dropped 5 bases and J dropped 1 base, with 14 bases sitting between them.

This clonotype has a handful of counts. The V call is TRBV20-1, the J call TRBJ2-4; the D is unclear. The CDR3 contains 15 residues. The V end was cut by 0 bases, the J end by 1 base, with 10 bases between. Germline-derived CDR1 and CDR2 are DFQATT and SNEGSKA (reference sequence). The CDR3 loop is CSARDPAVAKNIQYF. The CDR3 nucleotides read TGCAGTGCTAGAGATCCGGCGGTTGCCAAAAACATTCAGTACTTC.

This clonotype has more than one count but fewer than ten. The genes are TRBV20-1 and TRBJ2-1, with TRBD2 identical over 14 bases. Germline CDR1 DFQATT, CDR2 SNEGSKA (reference sequence). There are 15 residues in the CDR3. V lost 4 bases to trimming and J lost 6 bases; unmatched junction nucleotides: 5. The CDR3 protein is CSATGLAGGSNEQFF. CDR3 in DNA: TGCAGTGCTACCGGACTAGCGGGAGGCTCCAATGAGCAGTTCTTC.

V gene TRBV7-3 combines with J gene TRBJ2-1; TRBD1 agrees at 10 bases. V lost 5 bases and J lost 1; bases outside the gene matches: 8. Germline V gene lookup returns CDR1 SGHTA and CDR2 FQGTGA. CDR3 length: 17 residues. The CDR3 nucleotides read TGTGCCAGCAGCCCCCACCGGGACAGGGGATCCTACAATGAGCAGTTCTTC. Amino acids: CASSPHRDRGSYNEQFF.

This clonotype was seen many times. The chain couples TRBV27 to TRBJ2-6, with 7 bases that match TRBD1. Germline trimming cut 3 bases from V and 1 base from J; bases unmatched to any gene: 0. Per the germline V gene, CDR1 is MNHEY and CDR2 is SMNVEV (reference sequence). The CDR3 covers 15 residues. This chain's CDR3 is CASSFRGSGANVLTF. The CDR3 DNA follows: TGTGCCAGCAGTTTCAGGGGGTCTGGGGCCAACGTCCTGACTTTC.

The rearrangement joins TRBV29-1 to TRBJ2-3; 10 bases are a match to TRBD2. Germline CDR1 is SQVTM and CDR2 is ANQGSEA. This CDR3 contains 19 residues. V lost 0 bases to trimming and J lost 2 bases; unmatched junction nucleotides: 14. The DNA of the CDR3 is TGCAGCGTTGAAGATCCAGCGACTAGCGGGTATCCGACCACAGATACGCAGTATTTT. Translated, it gives CSVEDPATSGYPTTDTQYF.

There are a few counts of this clonotype. The J gene is TRBJ2-1, the V gene TRBV20-1; D may be TRBD1 (6 bases). The CDR3 loop spans 13 amino acids. Trimming removed 4 bases at V and 4 bases at J, with 11 bases between. Germline assignment: CDR1 DFQATT and CDR2 SNEGSKA (reference sequence). The CDR3 here is CSAIRTVYNEQFF. CDR3 bases: TGCAGTGCTATCCGGACAGTTTACAATGAGCAGTTCTTC.

This sequence joins TRBV5-1 and TRBJ2-7; no firm D call. This CDR3 has 14 amino acids. The germline V gene encodes CDR1 SGHRS and CDR2 YFSETQ. The germline V and J ends were trimmed by 4 bases and 0 bases, with 11 bases remaining between them. The CDR3 reads CASSLLQSSYEQYF. CDR3 in DNA: TGCGCCAGCAGCCTCCTACAGAGCTCCTACGAGCAGTACTTC.